This T cell receptor (beta chain) was found in a study of identical twins. A single record per CDR3 protein comes from TCRdb applying MiXCR to the 5' RACE reads. This table has a few hundred thousand distinct CDR3 sequences, roughly a tenth appearing once. This CDR3 contains 15 residues. Germline CDR1 SGHAT, CDR2 FQNNGV. V was clipped by 5 bases and J by 2 bases, with 14 bases between them. V and J are TRBV11-2 and TRBJ2-3; D remains unclear. The sequencing input was memory T cells sorted from blood. The source of this sequence is a man between 45 and 60 years old in good health. The CDR3 DNA follows: TGTGCCAGCAGCCATAGGCTCGAAATCACAGATACGCAGTATTTT. Translation gives CASSHRLEITDTQYF.